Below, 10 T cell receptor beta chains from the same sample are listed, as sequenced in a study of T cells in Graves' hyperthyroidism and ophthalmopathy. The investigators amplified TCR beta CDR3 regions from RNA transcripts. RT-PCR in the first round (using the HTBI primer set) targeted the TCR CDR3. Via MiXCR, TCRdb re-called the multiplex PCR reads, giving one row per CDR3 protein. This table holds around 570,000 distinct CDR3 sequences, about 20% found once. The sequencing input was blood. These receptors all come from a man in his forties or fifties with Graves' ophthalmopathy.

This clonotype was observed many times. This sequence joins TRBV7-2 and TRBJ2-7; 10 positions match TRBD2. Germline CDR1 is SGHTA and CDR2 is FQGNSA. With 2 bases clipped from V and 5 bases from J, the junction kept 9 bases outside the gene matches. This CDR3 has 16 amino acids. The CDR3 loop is CASSLPTLAGRDEQYF. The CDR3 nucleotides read TGTGCCAGCAGCTTACCAACACTAGCGGGACGCGACGAGCAGTACTTC.

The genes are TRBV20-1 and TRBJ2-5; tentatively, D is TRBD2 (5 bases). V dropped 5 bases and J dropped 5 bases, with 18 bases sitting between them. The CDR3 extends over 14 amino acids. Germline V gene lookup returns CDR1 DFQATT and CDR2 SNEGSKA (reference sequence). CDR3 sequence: CSAQRHAGRETQYF. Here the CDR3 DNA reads TGCAGTGCTCAAAGACACGCGGGCAGGGAGACCCAGTACTTC.

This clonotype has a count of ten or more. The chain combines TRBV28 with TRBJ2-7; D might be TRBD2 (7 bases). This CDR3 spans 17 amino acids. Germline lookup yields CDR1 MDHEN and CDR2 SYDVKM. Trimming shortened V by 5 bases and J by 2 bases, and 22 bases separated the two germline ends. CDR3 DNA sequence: TGTGCCAGCAGTACTGGGGGGGCGGACCCCCCGACCTACGAGCAGTACTTC. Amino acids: CASSTGGADPPTYEQYF.

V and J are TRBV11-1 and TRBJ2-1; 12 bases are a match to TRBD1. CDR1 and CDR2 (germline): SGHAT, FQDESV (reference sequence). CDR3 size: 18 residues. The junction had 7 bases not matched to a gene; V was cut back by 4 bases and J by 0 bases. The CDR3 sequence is CASSSLGQGARSYNEQFF. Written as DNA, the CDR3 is TGTGCCAGCAGCTCCCTGGGACAGGGGGCCCGCTCCTACAATGAGCAGTTCTTC.

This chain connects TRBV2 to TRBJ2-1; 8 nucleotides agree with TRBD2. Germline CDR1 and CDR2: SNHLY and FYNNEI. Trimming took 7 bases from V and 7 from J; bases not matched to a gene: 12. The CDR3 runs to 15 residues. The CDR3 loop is CASTPLLAGTNEQFF. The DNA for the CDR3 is TGTGCCAGCACCCCCCTCCTAGCGGGTACGAATGAGCAGTTCTTC.

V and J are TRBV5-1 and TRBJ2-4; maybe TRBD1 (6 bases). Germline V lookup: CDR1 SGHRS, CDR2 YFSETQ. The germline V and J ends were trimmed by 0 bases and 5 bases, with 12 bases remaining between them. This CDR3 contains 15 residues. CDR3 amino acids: CASSLEPTGQNIQYF. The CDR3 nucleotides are TGCGCCAGCAGCTTGGAGCCAACAGGGCAAAACATTCAGTACTTC.

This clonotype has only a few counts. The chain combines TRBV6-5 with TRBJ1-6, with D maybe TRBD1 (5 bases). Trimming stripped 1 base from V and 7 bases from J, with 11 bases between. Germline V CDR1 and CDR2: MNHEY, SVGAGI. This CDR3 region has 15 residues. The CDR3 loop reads CASSYYGASNSPLHF. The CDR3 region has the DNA TGTGCCAGCAGTTACTATGGGGCAAGCAATTCACCCCTCCACTTT.

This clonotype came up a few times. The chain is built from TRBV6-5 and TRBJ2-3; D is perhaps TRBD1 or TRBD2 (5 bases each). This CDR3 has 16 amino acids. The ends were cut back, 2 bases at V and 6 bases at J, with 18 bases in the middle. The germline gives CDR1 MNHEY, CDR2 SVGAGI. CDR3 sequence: CASSYLPRGRGDTQYF. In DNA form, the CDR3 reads TGTGCCAGCAGTTACCTTCCCCGGGGACGTGGGGATACGCAGTATTTT.

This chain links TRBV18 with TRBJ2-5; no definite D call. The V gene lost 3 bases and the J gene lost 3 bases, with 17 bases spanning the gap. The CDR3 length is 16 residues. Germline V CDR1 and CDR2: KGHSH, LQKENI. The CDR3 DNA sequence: TGTGCCAGCTCACCGGGTCCCGGTCATAATAAAGAGACCCAGTACTTC. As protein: CASSPGPGHNKETQYF.

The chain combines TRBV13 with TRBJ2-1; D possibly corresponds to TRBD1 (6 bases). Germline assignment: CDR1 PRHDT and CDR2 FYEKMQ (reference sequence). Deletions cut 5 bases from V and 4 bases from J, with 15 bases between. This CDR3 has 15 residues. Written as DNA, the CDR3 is TGTGCCAGCAGCCAGGTAGGGGGATTTTACAATGAGCAGTTCTTC. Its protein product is CASSQVGGFYNEQFF.